The clone carrying this T cell receptor (beta chain) was seen once. This record belongs to a study of T cell responses to AZD1222 COVID-19 vaccine. Data came from immunoSEQ multiplex PCR; TCRdb stores just in-frame clones and leaves some out. Among some 96,000 clones listed, roughly 80% were seen once. Sequenced material: peripheral blood, taken 28 days after the second AZD1222 dose. This TCR was recovered from an adult who received the AZD1222 COVID-19 vaccine.

The CDR3 here is CASSLRGPYNEQFF. CDR3 bases: TGTGCCAGCAGCTTAAGGGGACCTTACAATGAGCAGTTCTTC. This rearrangement joins TRBV7-3 to TRBJ2-1; D tentatively fits TRBD1 or TRBD2 (5 bases each). V was cut by 1 base and J by 4 bases, with 8 bases left in between. Germline CDR1 and CDR2: SGHTA and FQGTGA. The CDR3 consists of 14 residues.